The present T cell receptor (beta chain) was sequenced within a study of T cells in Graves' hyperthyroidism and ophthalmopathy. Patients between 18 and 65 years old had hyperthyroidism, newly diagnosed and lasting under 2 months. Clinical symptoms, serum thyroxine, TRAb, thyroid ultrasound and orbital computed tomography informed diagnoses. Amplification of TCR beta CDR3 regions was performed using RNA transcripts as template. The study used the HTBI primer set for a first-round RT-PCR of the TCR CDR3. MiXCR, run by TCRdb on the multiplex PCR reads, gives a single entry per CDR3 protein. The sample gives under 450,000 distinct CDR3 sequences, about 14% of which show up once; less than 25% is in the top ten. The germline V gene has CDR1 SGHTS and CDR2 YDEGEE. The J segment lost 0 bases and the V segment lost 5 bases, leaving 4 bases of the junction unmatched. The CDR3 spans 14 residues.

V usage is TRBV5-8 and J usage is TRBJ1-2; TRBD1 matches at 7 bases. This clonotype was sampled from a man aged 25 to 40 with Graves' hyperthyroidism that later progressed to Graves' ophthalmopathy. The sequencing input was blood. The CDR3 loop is CASRTGTANYGYTF. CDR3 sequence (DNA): TGTGCCAGCAGAACCGGGACAGCTAACTATGGCTACACCTTC.